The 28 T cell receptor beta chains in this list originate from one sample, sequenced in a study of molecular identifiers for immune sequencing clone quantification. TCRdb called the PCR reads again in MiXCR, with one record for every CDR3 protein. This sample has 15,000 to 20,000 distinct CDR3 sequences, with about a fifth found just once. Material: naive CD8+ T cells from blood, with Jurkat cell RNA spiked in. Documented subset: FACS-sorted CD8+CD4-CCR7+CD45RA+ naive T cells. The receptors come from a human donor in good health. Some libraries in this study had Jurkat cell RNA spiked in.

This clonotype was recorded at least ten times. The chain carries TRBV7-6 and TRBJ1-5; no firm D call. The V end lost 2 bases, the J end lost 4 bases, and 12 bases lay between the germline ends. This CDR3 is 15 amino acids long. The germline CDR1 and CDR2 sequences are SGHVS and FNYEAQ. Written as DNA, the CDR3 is TGTGCCAGCAGCTTATTTTCAGGCCCTAATCAGCCCCAGCATTTT. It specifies CASSLFSGPNQPQHF.

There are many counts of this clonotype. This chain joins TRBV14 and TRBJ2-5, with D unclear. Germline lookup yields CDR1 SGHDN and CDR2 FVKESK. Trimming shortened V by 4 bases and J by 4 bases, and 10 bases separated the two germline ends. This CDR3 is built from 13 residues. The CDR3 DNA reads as TGTGCCAGCAGCCGTTGGGGTGGAGAGACCCAGTACTTC. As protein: CASSRWGGETQYF.

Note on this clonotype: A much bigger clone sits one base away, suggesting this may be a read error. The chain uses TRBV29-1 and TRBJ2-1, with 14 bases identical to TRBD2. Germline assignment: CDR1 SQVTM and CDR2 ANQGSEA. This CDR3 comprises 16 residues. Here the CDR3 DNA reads TGCAACGTTGAAGCTGGGACTAGCGGGAGAATCGATGAGCAGTTCTTC. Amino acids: CNVEAGTSGRIDEQFF.

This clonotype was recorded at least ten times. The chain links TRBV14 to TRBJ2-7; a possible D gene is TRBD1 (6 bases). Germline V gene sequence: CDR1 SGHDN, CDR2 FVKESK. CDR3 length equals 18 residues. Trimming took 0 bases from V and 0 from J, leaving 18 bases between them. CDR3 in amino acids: CASSQDPATGTYSYEQYF. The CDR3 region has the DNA TGTGCCAGCAGCCAAGATCCAGCGACCGGGACATACTCCTACGAGCAGTACTTC.

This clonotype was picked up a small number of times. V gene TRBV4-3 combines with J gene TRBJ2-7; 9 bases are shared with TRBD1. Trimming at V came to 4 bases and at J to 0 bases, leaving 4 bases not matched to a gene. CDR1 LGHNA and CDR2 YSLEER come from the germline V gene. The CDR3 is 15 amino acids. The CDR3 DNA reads TGCGCCAGCAGCCCCCACAGGGGGCTCTCCTACGAGCAGTACTTC. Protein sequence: CASSPHRGLSYEQYF.

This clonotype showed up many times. CDR3 sequence: CASSLTRTSGIYEQYF. CDR3 nucleotides: TGCGCCAGCAGCCTAACAAGGACTAGCGGGATTTACGAGCAGTACTTC. The rearrangement links TRBV5-1 to TRBJ2-7; 12 nucleotides match TRBD2. With V trimmed by 4 bases and J by 4 bases, 9 bases remained unmatched. The CDR3 has 16 residues. The germline V gene has CDR1 SGHRS and CDR2 YFSETQ. Full variable domain (remainder filled in from reference TRBV5-1 and TRBJ2-7): KAGVTQTPRYLIKTRGQQVTLSCSPISGHRSVSWYQQTPGQGLQFLFEYFSETQRNKGNFPGRFSGRQFSNSRSEMNVSTLELGDSALYLCASSLTRTSGIYEQYFGPGTRLTVT.

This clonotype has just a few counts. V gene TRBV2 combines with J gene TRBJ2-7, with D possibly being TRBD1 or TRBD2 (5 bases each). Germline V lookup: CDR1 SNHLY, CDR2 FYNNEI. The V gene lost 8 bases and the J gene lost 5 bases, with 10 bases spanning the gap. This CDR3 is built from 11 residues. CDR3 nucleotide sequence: TGTGCCAGCCCGGGACCGCACGAGCAGTACTTC. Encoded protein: CASPGPHEQYF.

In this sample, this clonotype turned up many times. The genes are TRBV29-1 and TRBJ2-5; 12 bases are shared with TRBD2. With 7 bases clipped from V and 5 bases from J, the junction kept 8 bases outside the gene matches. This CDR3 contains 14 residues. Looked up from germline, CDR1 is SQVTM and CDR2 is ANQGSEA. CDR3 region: CSAVGLAGWETQYF. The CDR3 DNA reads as TGCAGCGCCGTCGGACTAGCGGGGTGGGAGACCCAGTACTTC.

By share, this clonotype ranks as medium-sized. The CDR3 DNA reads TGCAGCGTTGTATATGGGACCGGGGAGCTGTTTTTT. The encoded protein is CSVVYGTGELFF. The chain combines TRBV29-1 with TRBJ2-2; no reliable D call. Trimming took 4 bases from V and 5 from J, leaving 8 bases between them. The germline CDR1 and CDR2 sequences are SQVTM and ANQGSEA. This CDR3 has 12 amino acids.

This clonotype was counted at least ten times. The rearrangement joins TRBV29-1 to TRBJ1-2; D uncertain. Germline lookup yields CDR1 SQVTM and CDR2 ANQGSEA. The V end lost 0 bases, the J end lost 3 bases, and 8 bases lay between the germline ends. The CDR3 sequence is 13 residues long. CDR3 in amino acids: CSVEEGFHYGYTF. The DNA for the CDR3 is TGCAGCGTTGAAGAGGGTTTCCACTATGGCTACACCTTC.

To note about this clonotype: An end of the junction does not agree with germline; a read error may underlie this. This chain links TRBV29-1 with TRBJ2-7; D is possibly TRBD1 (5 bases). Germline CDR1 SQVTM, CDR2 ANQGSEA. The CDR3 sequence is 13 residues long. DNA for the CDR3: TGCAGCGTTGAGGGCTCCAGGGCCTACGAGCAGCACTTC. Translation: CSVEGSRAYEQHF.

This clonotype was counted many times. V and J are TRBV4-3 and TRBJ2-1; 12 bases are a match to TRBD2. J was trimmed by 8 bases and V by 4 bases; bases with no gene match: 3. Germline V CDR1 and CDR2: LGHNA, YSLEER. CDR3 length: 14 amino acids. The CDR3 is CASSPGLAGYEQFF. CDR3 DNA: TGCGCCAGCAGCCCCGGACTAGCGGGGTATGAGCAGTTCTTC.

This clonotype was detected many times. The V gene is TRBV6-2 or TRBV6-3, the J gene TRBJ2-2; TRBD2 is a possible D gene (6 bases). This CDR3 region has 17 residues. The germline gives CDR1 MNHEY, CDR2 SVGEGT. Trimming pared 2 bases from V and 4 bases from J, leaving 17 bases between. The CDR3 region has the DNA TGTGCCAGCAGTTACCAAATTCAGTGGAGGGCCACCGGGGAGCTGTTTTTT. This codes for CASSYQIQWRATGELFF.

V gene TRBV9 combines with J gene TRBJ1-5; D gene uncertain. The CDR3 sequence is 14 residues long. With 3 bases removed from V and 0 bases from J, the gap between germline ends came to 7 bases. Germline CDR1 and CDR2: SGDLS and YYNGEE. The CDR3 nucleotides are TGTGCCAGCAGCGCCACCGATAGCAATCAGCCCCAGCATTTT. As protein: CASSATDSNQPQHF.

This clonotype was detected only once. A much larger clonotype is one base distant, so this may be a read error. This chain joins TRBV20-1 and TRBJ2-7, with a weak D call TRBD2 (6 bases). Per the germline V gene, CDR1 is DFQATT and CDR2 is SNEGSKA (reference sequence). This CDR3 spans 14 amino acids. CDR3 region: CSARGTPSSYKQYF. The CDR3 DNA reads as TGCAGTGCTCGGGGGACTCCGAGCTCCTACAAGCAGTACTTC.

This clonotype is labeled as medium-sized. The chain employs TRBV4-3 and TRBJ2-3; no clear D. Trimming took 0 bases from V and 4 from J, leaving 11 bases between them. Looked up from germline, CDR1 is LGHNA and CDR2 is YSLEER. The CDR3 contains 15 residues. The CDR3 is CASSQEGLGPDTQYF. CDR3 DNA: TGCGCCAGCAGCCAAGAAGGTCTAGGGCCAGATACGCAGTATTTT.

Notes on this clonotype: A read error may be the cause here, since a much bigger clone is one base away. CDR3 residues: CASSLIGADEKLFF. The CDR3 DNA is TGTGCCAGCAGCTTAATAGGGGCTGATGAAAAACTGTTTTTT. V and J are TRBV7-9 and TRBJ1-4, with a weak D call TRBD1 (5 bases). The CDR3 consists of 14 residues. The germline CDR1 and CDR2 sequences are SEHNR and FQNEAQ (reference sequence). Deletions cut 2 bases from V and 6 bases from J, with 10 bases between.

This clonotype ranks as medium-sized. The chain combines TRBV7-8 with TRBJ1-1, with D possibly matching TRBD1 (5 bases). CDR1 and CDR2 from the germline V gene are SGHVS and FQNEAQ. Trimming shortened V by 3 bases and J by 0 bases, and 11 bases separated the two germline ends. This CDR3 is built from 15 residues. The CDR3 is CASSLSGPMNTEAFF. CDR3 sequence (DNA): TGTGCCAGCAGCTTGTCGGGACCCATGAACACTGAAGCTTTCTTT.

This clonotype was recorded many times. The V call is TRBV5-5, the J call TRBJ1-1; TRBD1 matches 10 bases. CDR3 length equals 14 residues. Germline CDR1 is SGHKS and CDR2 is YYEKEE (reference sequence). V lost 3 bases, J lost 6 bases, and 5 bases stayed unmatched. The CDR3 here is CASSWGQGMSEAFF. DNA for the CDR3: TGTGCCAGCAGCTGGGGACAGGGGATGTCTGAAGCTTTCTTT.

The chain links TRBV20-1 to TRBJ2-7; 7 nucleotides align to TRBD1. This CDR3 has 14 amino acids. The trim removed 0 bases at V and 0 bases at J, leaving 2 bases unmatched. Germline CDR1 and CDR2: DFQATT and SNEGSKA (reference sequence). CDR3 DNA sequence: TGCAGTGCTAGAGAAGACAGGGTCTCCTACGAGCAGTACTTC. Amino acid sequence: CSAREDRVSYEQYF.

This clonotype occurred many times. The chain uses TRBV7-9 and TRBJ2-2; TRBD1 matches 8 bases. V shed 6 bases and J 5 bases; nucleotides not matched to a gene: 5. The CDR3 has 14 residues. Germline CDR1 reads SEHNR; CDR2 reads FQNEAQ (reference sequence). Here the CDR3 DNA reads TGTGCCAGCAGGACAGGGGTTGGGACCGGGGAGCTGTTTTTT. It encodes CASRTGVGTGELFF.

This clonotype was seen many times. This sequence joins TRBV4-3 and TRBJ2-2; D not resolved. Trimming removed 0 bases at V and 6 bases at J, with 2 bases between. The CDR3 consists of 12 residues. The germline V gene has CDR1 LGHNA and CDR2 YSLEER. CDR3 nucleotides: TGCGCCAGCAGCCAAGAGGCCGGGGAGCTGTTTTTT. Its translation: CASSQEAGELFF.

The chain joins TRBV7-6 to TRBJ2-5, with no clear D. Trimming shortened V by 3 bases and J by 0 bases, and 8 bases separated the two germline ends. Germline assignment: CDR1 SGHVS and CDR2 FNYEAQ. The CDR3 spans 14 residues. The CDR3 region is CASSLYGYQETQYF. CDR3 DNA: TGTGCCAGCAGCTTGTATGGGTACCAAGAGACCCAGTACTTC.

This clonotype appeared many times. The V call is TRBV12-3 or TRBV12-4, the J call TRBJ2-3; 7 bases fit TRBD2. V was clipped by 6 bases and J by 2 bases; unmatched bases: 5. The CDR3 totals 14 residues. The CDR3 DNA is TGTGCCAGCAGCCCTACTAGCGCCACAGATACGCAGTATTTT. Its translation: CASSPTSATDTQYF.

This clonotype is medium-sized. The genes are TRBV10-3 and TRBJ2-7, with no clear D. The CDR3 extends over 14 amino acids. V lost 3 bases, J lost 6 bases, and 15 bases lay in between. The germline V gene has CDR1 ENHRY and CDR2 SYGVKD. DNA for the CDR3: TGTGCCATCAGTGATGAGGCATCCCCGGGCGAGCAGTACTTC. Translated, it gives CAISDEASPGEQYF.

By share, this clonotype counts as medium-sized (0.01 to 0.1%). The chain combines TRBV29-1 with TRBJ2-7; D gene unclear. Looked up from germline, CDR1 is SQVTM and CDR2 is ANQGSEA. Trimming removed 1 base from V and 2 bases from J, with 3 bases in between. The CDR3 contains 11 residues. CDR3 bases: TGCAGCGTTGAAGGAGCCTACGAGCAGTACTTC. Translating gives CSVEGAYEQYF.

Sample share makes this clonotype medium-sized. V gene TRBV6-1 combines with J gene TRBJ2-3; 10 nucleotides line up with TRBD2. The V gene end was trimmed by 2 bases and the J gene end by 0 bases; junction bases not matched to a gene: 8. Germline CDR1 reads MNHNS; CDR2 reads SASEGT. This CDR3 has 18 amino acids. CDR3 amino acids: CASSEYVGLAVSTDTQYF. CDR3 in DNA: TGTGCCAGCAGTGAATACGTAGGACTAGCGGTTAGCACAGATACGCAGTATTTT.

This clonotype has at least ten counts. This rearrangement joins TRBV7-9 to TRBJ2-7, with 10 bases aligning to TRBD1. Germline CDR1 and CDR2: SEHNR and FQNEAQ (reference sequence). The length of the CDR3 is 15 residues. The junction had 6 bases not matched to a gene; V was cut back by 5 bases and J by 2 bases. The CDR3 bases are TGTGCCAGCAGCGGGGCTGGGACAGGGGCCTACGAGCAGTACTTC. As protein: CASSGAGTGAYEQYF.